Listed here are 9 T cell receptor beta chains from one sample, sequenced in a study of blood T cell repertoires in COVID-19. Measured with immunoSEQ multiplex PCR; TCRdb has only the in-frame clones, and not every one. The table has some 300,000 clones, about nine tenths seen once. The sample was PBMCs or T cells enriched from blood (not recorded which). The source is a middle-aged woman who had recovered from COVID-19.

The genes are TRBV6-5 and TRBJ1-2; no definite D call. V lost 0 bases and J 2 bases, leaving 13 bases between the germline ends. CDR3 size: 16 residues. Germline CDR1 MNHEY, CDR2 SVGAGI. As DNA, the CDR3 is TGTGCCAGCAGTTACTCGGCGGGAAGATCGAACTATGGCTACACCTTC. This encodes CASSYSAGRSNYGYTF.

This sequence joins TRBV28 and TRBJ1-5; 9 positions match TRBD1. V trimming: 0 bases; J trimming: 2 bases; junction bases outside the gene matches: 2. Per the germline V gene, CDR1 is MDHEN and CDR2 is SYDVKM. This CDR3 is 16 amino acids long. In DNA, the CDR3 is TGTGCCAGCAGTTTATGGACAGGGGGTGGCAATCAGCCCCAGCATTTT. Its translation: CASSLWTGGGNQPQHF.

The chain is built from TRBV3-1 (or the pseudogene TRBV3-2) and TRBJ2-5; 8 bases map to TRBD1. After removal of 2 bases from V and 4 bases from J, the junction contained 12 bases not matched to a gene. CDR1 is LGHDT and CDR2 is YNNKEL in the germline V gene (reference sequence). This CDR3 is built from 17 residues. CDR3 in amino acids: CASSQCRRGRLLETQYF. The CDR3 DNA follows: TGTGCCAGCAGCCAATGCCGCAGGGGGCGCTTACTAGAGACCCAGTACTTC.

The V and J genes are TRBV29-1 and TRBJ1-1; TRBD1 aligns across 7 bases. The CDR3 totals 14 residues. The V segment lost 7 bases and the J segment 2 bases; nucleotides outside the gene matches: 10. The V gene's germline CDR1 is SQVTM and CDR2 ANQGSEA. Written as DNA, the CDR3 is TGCAGCGCTGGAGGACAGGCTGCCAACACTGAAGCTTTCTTT. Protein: CSAGGQAANTEAFF.

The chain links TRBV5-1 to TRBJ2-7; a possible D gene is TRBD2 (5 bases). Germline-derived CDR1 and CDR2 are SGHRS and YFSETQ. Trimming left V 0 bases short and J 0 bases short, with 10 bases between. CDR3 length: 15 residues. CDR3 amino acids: CASSLGEYGSYEQYF. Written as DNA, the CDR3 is TGCGCCAGCAGCTTGGGGGAGTACGGCTCCTACGAGCAGTACTTC.

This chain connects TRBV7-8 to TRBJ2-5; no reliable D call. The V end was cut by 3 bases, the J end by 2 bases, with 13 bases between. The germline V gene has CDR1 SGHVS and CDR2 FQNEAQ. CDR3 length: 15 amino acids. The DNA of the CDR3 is TGTGCCAGCAGCTTCCCGTATCGCCAGCAAGAGACCCAGTACTTC. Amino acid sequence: CASSFPYRQQETQYF.

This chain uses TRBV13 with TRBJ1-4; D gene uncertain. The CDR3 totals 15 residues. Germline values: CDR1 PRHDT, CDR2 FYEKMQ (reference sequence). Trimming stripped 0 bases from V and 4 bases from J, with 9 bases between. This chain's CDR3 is CASSLGGSGNEKLFF. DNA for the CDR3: TGTGCCAGCAGCTTAGGAGGCAGCGGTAATGAAAAACTGTTTTTT.

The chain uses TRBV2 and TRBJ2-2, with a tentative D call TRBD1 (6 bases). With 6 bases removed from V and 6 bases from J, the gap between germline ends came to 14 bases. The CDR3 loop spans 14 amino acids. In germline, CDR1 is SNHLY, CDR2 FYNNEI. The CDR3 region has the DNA TGTGCCAGCAGCGACAGGTTGGGCGCCGGGGAGCTGTTTTTT. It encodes CASSDRLGAGELFF.

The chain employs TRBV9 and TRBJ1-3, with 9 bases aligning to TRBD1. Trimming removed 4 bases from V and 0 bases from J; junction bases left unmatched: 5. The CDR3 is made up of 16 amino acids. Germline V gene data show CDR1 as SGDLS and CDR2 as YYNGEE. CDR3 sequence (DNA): TGTGCCAGCAGCCTTGGGACAGGGAACTCTGGAAACACCATATATTTT. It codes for CASSLGTGNSGNTIYF.